A single sample gave rise to the 25 T cell receptor beta chains below, sequenced in a study of spatial heterogeneity in lung cancer. Described time point: blood at routine non-recurrence follow-up after resection. TCRdb reprocessed the 5' RACE reads via MiXCR and lists one record per CDR3 protein. The sample lists some 41,000 distinct CDR3 sequences, about 10% occurring once. Sequencing was performed on PBMCs, taken at follow-up. The source is a female donor with early-stage non-small cell lung cancer.

Many counts were recorded for this clonotype. The rearrangement links TRBV6-4 to TRBJ1-1; 10 bases are a match to TRBD1. The CDR3 contains 16 residues. With V trimmed by 5 bases and J by 8 bases, 14 bases remained unmatched. The germline CDR1 and CDR2 sequences are MRHNA and SNTAGT. Here the CDR3 reads CASSSTTGTGAAEAFF. CDR3 sequence (DNA): TGTGCCAGCAGTTCGACCACCGGGACAGGGGCCGCAGAAGCTTTCTTT.

The rearrangement joins TRBV12-3 or TRBV12-4 to TRBJ2-7; D assignment may be TRBD1 or TRBD2 (6 bases each). The CDR3 covers 11 residues. Between the trimmed V and J ends, which lost 2 bases and 12 bases, there was a span of 11 bases. This CDR3 is CASSLRGDPYF. The CDR3 nucleotides read TGTGCCAGCAGTTTAAGGGGGGACCCGTACTTC.

This clonotype was seen at least ten times. The rearrangement links TRBV10-3 to TRBJ2-5, with D perhaps matching TRBD2 (5 bases). Trimming removed 2 bases from V and 5 bases from J, with 9 bases in between. The CDR3 loop spans 13 amino acids. CDR1 ENHRY and CDR2 SYGVKD come from the germline V gene. The CDR3 DNA sequence: TGTGCCATCAGTGAGACGGGGTATGAGACCCAGTACTTC. Translated: CAISETGYETQYF.

Ten or more counts support this clonotype. The CDR3 is CASSRTSGTDTQYF. The CDR3 DNA sequence: TGTGCCAGCAGCCGGACTAGCGGCACAGATACGCAGTATTTT. This sequence joins TRBV6-4 and TRBJ2-3; 9 bases agree with TRBD2. V lost 6 bases to trimming and J lost 1 base; unmatched junction nucleotides: 2. Germline CDR1 MRHNA, CDR2 SNTAGT. This CDR3 is built from 14 residues.

This clonotype came up many times. The V call is TRBV4-2, the J call TRBJ2-7; the D call may be TRBD1 or TRBD2 (5 bases each). Germline V gene data show CDR1 as LGHNA and CDR2 as YNFKEQ. V was clipped by 0 bases and J by 3 bases, with 12 bases between them. The CDR3 extends over 15 amino acids. For the CDR3, the DNA is TGTGCCAGCAGCCAAGATGGGGGTTATGGCTACGAGCAGTACTTC. It specifies CASSQDGGYGYEQYF.

This clonotype has at least ten counts. This sequence joins TRBV12-3 or TRBV12-4 and TRBJ1-6; no clear D. The length of the CDR3 is 12 residues. V was clipped by 4 bases and J by 9 bases, with 7 bases between them. The CDR3 loop reads CASSYPGSPLHF. For the CDR3, the DNA is TGTGCCAGCAGTTACCCTGGTTCACCCCTCCACTTT.

This clonotype was detected ten times or more. One junction end disagrees with the germline gene, perhaps due to a read error. The chain is built from TRBV7-3 and TRBJ2-1, with 8 nucleotides matching TRBD2. The CDR3 has 16 residues. Germline-derived CDR1 and CDR2 are SGHTA and FQGTGA. The CDR3 reads CASSLTTGGASNEQFF. The DNA of the CDR3 is TGTGCCAGCAGCCTAACTACCGGGGGGGCTTCCAATGAGCAGTTCTTC.

This clonotype was seen repeatedly, ten times or more. The V and J genes are TRBV30 and TRBJ1-2; D might be TRBD1 (5 bases). V lost 3 bases to trimming and J lost 4 bases, with 12 bases between them. There are 13 residues in the CDR3. CDR1 and CDR2 (germline): GTSNPN, SVGIG (reference sequence). The CDR3 bases are TGTGCCTGGAGCCGGGACCGTCCCTATGGCTACACCTTC. Its protein is CAWSRDRPYGYTF. The variable domain in full, completed from reference TRBV30 and TRBJ1-2, reads SQTIHQWPATLVQPVGSPLSLECTVEGTSNPNLYWYRQAAGRGLQLLFYSVGIGQISSEVPQNLSASRPQDRQFILSSKKLLLSDSGFYLCAWSRDRPYGYTFGSGTRLTVV.

The chain employs TRBV12-3 or TRBV12-4 and TRBJ2-2, with TRBD2 identical over 11 bases. The CDR3 sequence is 17 residues long. With V trimmed by 4 bases and J by 3 bases, 7 bases remained unmatched. This CDR3 reads CASSSTPGLADTGELFF. Here the CDR3 DNA reads TGTGCCAGCAGTTCCACACCGGGACTAGCGGACACCGGGGAGCTGTTTTTT.

The rearrangement uses TRBV10-3 and TRBJ2-7; D gene uncertain. The CDR3 sequence is 13 residues long. The V end was cut by 3 bases, the J end by 7 bases, with 13 bases between. The V gene's germline CDR1 is ENHRY and CDR2 SYGVKD. The CDR3, as DNA: TGTGCCATCAGTGAAGGCAGCCCGGAGGAGCAGTACTTC. As protein: CAISEGSPEEQYF.

This clonotype was counted a few times. The V call is TRBV20-1, the J call TRBJ1-1, with D unclear. The germline gives CDR1 DFQATT, CDR2 SNEGSKA (reference sequence). The CDR3 length is 12 residues. V shed 7 bases and J shed 0 bases, with 9 bases lying between them. The CDR3 coding sequence is TGCAGTGTGCGAGTCTTGAACACTGAAGCTTTCTTT. This gives the protein CSVRVLNTEAFF.

This clonotype was counted at least ten times. The gene calls are TRBV11-2 and TRBJ2-3; 9 bases agree with TRBD1. Germline CDR1 and CDR2: SGHAT and FQNNGV. There are 15 residues in the CDR3. The ends lost 3 bases at V and 4 bases at J; junction bases unmatched: 5. CDR3 amino acids: CASSFGTGRADTQYF. CDR3 nucleotide sequence: TGTGCCAGCAGCTTCGGGACAGGGCGGGCAGATACGCAGTATTTT.

This clonotype has only a few counts. The chain joins TRBV5-1 to TRBJ2-5; either TRBD1 or TRBD2 may supply D (6 bases each). This CDR3 spans 16 amino acids. Germline CDR1 SGHRS, CDR2 YFSETQ. V gave up 7 bases and J gave up 0 bases, with 19 bases separating them. CDR3 sequence reads: CASLRDGGSYQETQYF. The CDR3 DNA sequence: TGCGCCAGCCTCCGTGACGGGGGCTCTTACCAAGAGACCCAGTACTTC.

The J gene is TRBJ1-6, the V gene TRBV5-8, with 7 bases that match TRBD1. From germline, CDR1 is SGHTS and CDR2 YDEGEE. V was pared by 0 bases and J by 7 bases, with 1 base of the junction left unmatched. CDR3 size: 14 residues. The CDR3 DNA follows: TGTGCCAGCAGCTTGGTACAGGGGAATTCACCCCTCCACTTT. It is translated as CASSLVQGNSPLHF. The variable domain in full, completed from reference TRBV5-8 and TRBJ1-6, reads EAGVTQSPTHLIKTRGQQATLRCSPISGHTSVYWYQQALGLGLQFLLWYDEGEERNRGNFPPRFSGRQFPNYSSELNVNALELEDSALYLCASSLVQGNSPLHFGNGTRLTVT.

This clonotype showed up many times. This chain joins TRBV20-1 and TRBJ1-5; TRBD1 is a possible D gene (5 bases). Germline assignment: CDR1 DFQATT and CDR2 SNEGSKA (reference sequence). V lost 0 bases and J 5 bases, leaving 17 bases between the germline ends. This CDR3 has 16 amino acids. The CDR3 region has the DNA TGCAGTGCTAGAGATCTTAGCAGCTGGGGCGATCAGCCCCAGCATTTT. Translation: CSARDLSSWGDQPQHF.

There are a few counts of this clonotype. The chain combines TRBV6-1 with TRBJ1-2; D remains ambiguous. Deletions cut 4 bases from V and 8 bases from J, with 5 bases between. CDR3 length: 10 residues. Per germline, CDR1 MNHNS and CDR2 SASEGT. The CDR3 is CASSVIGYTF. In DNA form, the CDR3 reads TGTGCCAGCAGTGTCATCGGCTACACCTTC.

The chain links TRBV5-4 to TRBJ2-5; D is possibly TRBD2 (6 bases). Germline assignment: CDR1 SGHNT and CDR2 YYREEE (reference sequence). The CDR3 runs 15 residues. V was clipped by 3 bases and J by 3 bases, with 15 bases between them. DNA for the CDR3: TGTGCCAGCAGCTGGAGGCCGCCGGGGGAAGAGACCCAGTACTTC. Translation gives CASSWRPPGEETQYF.

In this sample, this clonotype turned up many times. The chain couples TRBV6-2 or TRBV6-3 to TRBJ2-6; TRBD1 matches at 7 bases. The germline V gene encodes CDR1 MNHEY and CDR2 SVGEGT. This CDR3 contains 20 residues. J gave up 0 bases and V 4 bases, and 15 bases lay outside the gene matches. DNA for the CDR3: TGTGCCAGCAGTTTTTTCAACCTCCGGGACAGCCTCTCTGGGGCCAACGTCCTGACTTTC. Residues: CASSFFNLRDSLSGANVLTF.

This clonotype turned up a few times. The rearrangement joins TRBV7-2 to TRBJ2-7; a weak D match, TRBD2 (5 bases). Germline lookup yields CDR1 SGHTA and CDR2 FQGNSA. The CDR3 spans 17 residues. V lost 5 bases and J lost 7, with 27 bases in between. The DNA for the CDR3 is TGTGCCAGCAGCCAAATTTCCTCCGGACTCGGGGTTAAGGAGCAGTACTTC. This codes for CASSQISSGLGVKEQYF. Together with reference TRBV7-2 and TRBJ2-7, the CDR3 gives the full variable domain: GAGVSQSPSNKVTEKGKDVELRCDPISGHTALYWYRQSLGQGLEFLIYFQGNSAPDKSGLPSDRFSAERTGGSVSTLTIQRTQQEDSAVYLCASSQISSGLGVKEQYFGPGTRLTVT.

V gene TRBV19 combines with J gene TRBJ2-7; D unclear. V dropped 3 bases and J dropped 3 bases, with 9 bases sitting between them. The CDR3 covers 13 residues. The germline gives CDR1 LNHDA, CDR2 SQIVND (reference sequence). The CDR3 here is CASSIKSSYEQYF. In DNA form, the CDR3 reads TGTGCCAGTAGTATTAAGAGCAGCTACGAGCAGTACTTC.

Ten or more counts support this clonotype. The V and J genes are TRBV6-5 and TRBJ2-7; 12 bases map to TRBD1. CDR1 MNHEY and CDR2 SVGAGI come from the germline V gene. V gave up 6 bases and J gave up 2 bases; unmatched junction bases: 8. This CDR3 contains 16 residues. DNA for the CDR3: TGTGCCAGCAGAATTACCGGGACAGGGGGCCCCTACGAGCAGTACTTC. Amino acid sequence: CASRITGTGGPYEQYF.

This clonotype occurred a few times. The genes are TRBV7-8 and TRBJ2-5, with 9 bases aligning to TRBD1. Germline V gives CDR1 SGHVS, CDR2 FQNEAQ. The CDR3 length is 15 residues. With 5 bases clipped from V and 0 bases from J, the junction kept 4 bases outside the gene matches. CDR3 sequence: CASSNRDRDQETQYF. The CDR3 DNA follows: TGTGCCAGCAGCAACCGGGACAGGGACCAAGAGACCCAGTACTTC.

This clonotype came up many times. This sequence joins TRBV7-8 and TRBJ2-7; 9 bases agree with TRBD1. This CDR3 contains 14 residues. The V gene end was trimmed by 7 bases and the J gene end by 2 bases; junction bases not matched to a gene: 6. Germline V gene data show CDR1 as SGHVS and CDR2 as FQNEAQ. The CDR3 reads CASTHRGRAYEQYF. CDR3 coding DNA: TGTGCCAGCACCCACAGGGGGCGCGCCTACGAGCAGTACTTC.

This clonotype was recorded a few times. The chain couples TRBV7-9 to TRBJ1-2; D ambiguous. The germline V and J ends were trimmed by 0 bases and 2 bases, with 13 bases remaining between them. Germline V gene lookup returns CDR1 SEHNR and CDR2 FQNEAQ (reference sequence). The CDR3 consists of 16 residues. The CDR3 protein is CASSLAPRDFNYGYTF. DNA of the CDR3: TGTGCCAGCAGCTTAGCCCCCCGTGACTTCAACTATGGCTACACCTTC.

The V gene is TRBV7-2, the J gene TRBJ1-5; D ambiguous. The ends were cut back, 5 bases at V and 0 bases at J, with 11 bases in the middle. This CDR3 comprises 15 residues. Germline V gene lookup returns CDR1 SGHTA and CDR2 FQGNSA. Here the CDR3 DNA reads TGTGCCAGCAGCCGGGTCGCCAATAGCAATCAGCCCCAGCATTTT. Translating gives CASSRVANSNQPQHF.